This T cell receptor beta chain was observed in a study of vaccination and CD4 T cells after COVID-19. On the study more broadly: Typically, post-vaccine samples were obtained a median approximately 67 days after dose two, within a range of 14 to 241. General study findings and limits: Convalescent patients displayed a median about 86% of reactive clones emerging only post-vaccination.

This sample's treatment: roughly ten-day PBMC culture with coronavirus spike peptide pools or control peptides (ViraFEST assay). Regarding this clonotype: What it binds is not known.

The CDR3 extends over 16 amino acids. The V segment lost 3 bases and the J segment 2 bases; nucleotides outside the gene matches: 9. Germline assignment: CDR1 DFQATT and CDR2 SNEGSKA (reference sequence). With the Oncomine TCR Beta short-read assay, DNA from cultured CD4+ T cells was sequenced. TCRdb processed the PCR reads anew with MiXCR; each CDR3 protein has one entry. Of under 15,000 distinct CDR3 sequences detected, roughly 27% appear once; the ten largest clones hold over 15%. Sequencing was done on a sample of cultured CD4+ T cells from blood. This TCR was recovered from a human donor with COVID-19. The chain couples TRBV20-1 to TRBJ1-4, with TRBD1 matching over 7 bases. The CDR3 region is CSASPRGASTNEKLFF. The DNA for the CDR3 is TGCAGTGCTAGTCCCAGGGGGGCGTCTACTAATGAAAAACTGTTTTTT.